This is a list of T cell receptor beta chains from one sample in a study of stem cell transplantation in POMP-related autoinflammatory disease. TCRdb's table, derived via immunoSEQ multiplex PCR, lists solely in-frame clones and lacks some. The table shows roughly 32,000 clones, with around nine tenths occurring only once. Here the sequenced sample was CD4+ T cells from PBMCs, taken before stem cell transplantation. The source of these receptors is a human donor with POMP-related autoinflammation and immune dysregulation (PRAID). CDR3s include the opening cysteine and the closing phenylalanine or tryptophan. Fields, in order: clone size, J gene, D gene, V gene, CDR3 DNA, CDR3 protein. A D gene is named only where the DNA matches it firmly. Clone size is not always given. Where it is, it says once, few, many or a class for expanded clones.

- | TRBJ2-3 | - | TRBV18 | TGTGCCAGCTCACTCACAGATACGCAGTATTTT | CASSLTDTQYF
- | TRBJ1-5 | TRBD1 | TRBV5-6 | TGTGCCAGCAGCCCACCCCGGACAGGCCCACAGCCCCAGCATTTT | CASSPPRTGPQPQHF
- | TRBJ2-6 | TRBD1 | TRBV2 | TGTGCCAGCAGTGGACAGGGGCGGGGCGGGGCCAACGTCCTGACTTTC | CASSGQGRGGANVLTF
- | TRBJ2-5 | - | TRBV4-1 | TGCGCCAGCAGCCAAGGAGTTCCAGAGACCCAGTACTTC | CASSQGVPETQYF
- | TRBJ2-5 | - | TRBV15 | TGTGCCACCAGCAAAACCGGGACGTCCGAGACCCAGTACTTC | CATSKTGTSETQYF
once | TRBJ2-7 | TRBD2 | TRBV4-1 | TGCGCCAGCAGCCAAGCTTGGCCGGGACTAGCGGGAGGGCCGAACGAGCAGTACTTC | CASSQAWPGLAGGPNEQYF
- | TRBJ1-1 | - | TRBV5-1 | TGCGCCAGCAGCTTCGACAGGCTTCAGAACACTGAAGCTTTCTTT | CASSFDRLQNTEAFF
- | TRBJ2-7 | - | TRBV6-5 | TGTGCCAGCAGTTACGGGGGTCGGAAAACCTACGAGCAGTACTTC | CASSYGGRKTYEQYF
once | TRBJ1-5 | - | TRBV6-1 | TGTGCCAGCCAAGATCCTGGTGTGCAGCCCCAGCATTTT | CASQDPGVQPQHF
once | TRBJ2-6 | - | TRBV5-1 | TGCGCCAACAGCTTGGAGTGGTTGGTTGGGGCCAACGTCCTGACTTTC | CANSLEWLVGANVLTF
- | TRBJ1-1 | - | TRBV7-6 | TGTGCCAGCAGCCCCGTTGGAAGGGGGTACAACACTGAAGCTTTCTTT | CASSPVGRGYNTEAFF
- | TRBJ2-2 | TRBD1 | TRBV6-6 | TGTGCCAGCAGTTACGGGACAGCGAACACCGGGGAGCTGTTTTTT | CASSYGTANTGELFF
- | TRBJ1-2 | TRBD1 | TRBV5-1 | TGCGCCAGCAGCTTGGAGGGCAGGGGGCTGGATGGCTACACCTTC | CASSLEGRGLDGYTF
- | TRBJ2-3 | TRBD2 | TRBV5-1 | TGCGCCAGCAGCCCCTCGGGAGGTAGCGGGGGGTCGGCAGATACGCAGTATTTT | CASSPSGGSGGSADTQYF
- | TRBJ1-5 | TRBD1 | TRBV10-3 | TGTGCCATCAGTGAGTCCCAGGGGGGACAGAGCAATCAGCCCCAGCATTTT | CAISESQGGQSNQPQHF
- | TRBJ1-2 | - | TRBV19 | TGTGCCAGTAGCCCCGACAGGAATAACTATGGCTACACCTTC | CASSPDRNNYGYTF
- | TRBJ1-4 | - | TRBV12-5 | TGTGCTAGTGGTTTGTCCGGGGGAGGGGAAAAACTGTTTTTT | CASGLSGGGEKLFF
- | TRBJ2-3 | TRBD2 | TRBV2 | TGTGCCAGCAGTAAATCAGGACTAGCGGCTAGCACAGATACGCAGTATTTT | CASSKSGLAASTDTQYF
- | TRBJ2-3 | TRBD2 | TRBV5-1 | TGCGCCAGCAGCTTGGAAATAGCGGGAGAAACAGATACGCAGTATTTT | CASSLEIAGETDTQYF
- | TRBJ1-5 | - | TRBV4-1 | TGCGCCAGCAGCCAAGATCTGGGAGTTGCGGGGCAGCCCCAGCATTTT | CASSQDLGVAGQPQHF
- | TRBJ2-3 | - | TRBV7-9 | TGTGCCAGCAGCTTAGCCGCAGACTTGCAGTATTTT | CASSLAADLQYF
once | TRBJ2-3 | - | TRBV2 | TGTGCCAGCAGTGAAAATAGGGCGGACGTTCGGGATACGCAGTATTTT | CASSENRADVRDTQYF
- | TRBJ2-2 | - | TRBV6-5 | TGTGCCAGCAAGGGGTGGGCGAACACCGGGGAGCTGTTTTTT | CASKGWANTGELFF
- | TRBJ1-4 | TRBD1 | TRBV5-1 | TGCGCCAGCAGCACCTCCACAGGGGCCCTGGCAACTAATGAAAAACTGTTTTTT | CASSTSTGALATNEKLFF
- | TRBJ2-1 | TRBD2 | TRBV2 | TGTGCCAGCAGTGAAGCGGGATTCCTAGCGGGGTGGGAGCAGTTCTTC | CASSEAGFLAGWEQFF
- | TRBJ2-3 | - | TRBV6-5 | TGTGCCAGCAGTCGCACTACAGATACGCAGTATTTT | CASSRTTDTQYF
- | TRBJ2-7 | - | TRBV6-1 | TGTGCCAGCAGTGACGAACCAGGACTCTTCTACGAGCAGTACTTC | CASSDEPGLFYEQYF
once | TRBJ2-3 | - | TRBV27 | TGTGCCAGCAGCCCCTCAGCTGGAGGGCTTATAGGCACAGATACGCAGTATTTT | CASSPSAGGLIGTDTQYF
once | TRBJ1-3 | TRBD1 | TRBV7-9 | TGTGCCAGCAGCCAAGGGCGGGGGACAGGGGCTGGAAACACCATATATTTT | CASSQGRGTGAGNTIYF
- | TRBJ2-2 | - | TRBV19 | TGTGCCAGTAGCCGGGCAGGCCCCTTTTCGAACACCGGGGAGCTGTTTTTT | CASSRAGPFSNTGELFF
- | TRBJ1-4 | - | TRBV7-9 | TGTGCCAGCAGCCGTGTGGGGGCGTATATAGAAAAACTGTTTTTT | CASSRVGAYIEKLFF
- | TRBJ1-1 | - | TRBV5-5 | TGTGCCAGCAGATTTACAGGTACCACTGAAGCTTTCTTT | CASRFTGTTEAFF
once | TRBJ1-2 | TRBD1 | TRBV7-2 | TGTGCCAGCAGCCCGGGACAGGGCTATGGCTACACCTTC | CASSPGQGYGYTF
- | TRBJ2-3 | - | TRBV6-5 | TGTGCCAGCAGTTACGACGGGAGTGGCACAGATACGCAGTATTTT | CASSYDGSGTDTQYF
- | TRBJ1-5 | - | TRBV6-1 | TGTGCCAGCCTGTACAGGGGCAATCAGCCCCAGCATTTT | CASLYRGNQPQHF
- | TRBJ2-3 | - | TRBV5-1 | TGCGCCAGCAGCTTCAACACAGATACGCAGTATTTT | CASSFNTDTQYF
- | TRBJ2-6 | - | TRBV19 | TGTGCCAGTTGGAGGAGCTCTGGGGCCAACGTCCTGACTTTC | CASWRSSGANVLTF
- | TRBJ1-2 | TRBD1 | TRBV2 | TGTGCCAGCAGCGGACCCAAGGGACAGGGGAACTATGGCTACACCTTC | CASSGPKGQGNYGYTF
- | TRBJ2-1 | - | TRBV5-1 | TGCGCCAGCAGCCTCGGGAACAATGAGCAGTTCTTC | CASSLGNNEQFF
- | TRBJ2-1 | - | TRBV19 | TGTGCCAGTAGTACCAATCCCGGGACATTGGCTTCCTACAATGAGCAGTTCTTC | CASSTNPGTLASYNEQFF
- | TRBJ1-1 | - | TRBV9 | TGTGCCAGCAGCCCAATTACAGAGAACACTGAAGCTTTCTTT | CASSPITENTEAFF
- | TRBJ2-5 | TRBD1 | TRBV4-2 | TGTGCCAGCAGCCAAGATGGGACAGGCCAAGAGACCCAGTACTTC | CASSQDGTGQETQYF
- | TRBJ2-7 | TRBD2 | TRBV9 | TGTGCCAGCAGCGTAGGACTAGCGGGAGGAGCCTACGAGCAGTACTTC | CASSVGLAGGAYEQYF
- | TRBJ2-3 | - | TRBV6-5 | TGTGCCAGCAGGAAAACAGGAGATAACACAGATACGCAGTATTTT | CASRKTGDNTDTQYF
- | TRBJ2-1 | TRBD1 | TRBV2 | TGTGCCAGCAGTCGGGACAGGGACAATGAGCAGTTCTTC | CASSRDRDNEQFF
- | TRBJ1-4 | - | TRBV5-1 | TGCGCCAGCGCTCGCGTGGGGGGAACTAATGAAAAACTGTTTTTT | CASARVGGTNEKLFF
- | TRBJ2-6 | - | TRBV5-1 | TGCGCCAGCAGCTACCCCAGGGTGGGGAGCTCTGGGGCCAACGTCCTGACTTTC | CASSYPRVGSSGANVLTF
- | TRBJ2-3 | - | TRBV9 | TGTGCCAGCAGCGTAAACACAGATACGCAGTATTTT | CASSVNTDTQYF
- | TRBJ1-1 | - | TRBV5-1 | TGCGCCAGCAGCAACTCTCGGCATACTGAAGCTTTCTTT | CASSNSRHTEAFF
once | TRBJ2-7 | TRBD1 | TRBV2 | TGTGCCAGCAGTGGAAGGGACAGGGGTAACTACGAGCAGTACTTC | CASSGRDRGNYEQYF
- | TRBJ2-2 | - | TRBV5-1 | TGCGCCAGCAGCTTGGCCAACACCGGGGAGCTGTTTTTT | CASSLANTGELFF
- | TRBJ2-1 | - | TRBV28 | TGTGCCAGCAGTTTATTGTACAATGAGCAGTTCTTC | CASSLLYNEQFF
once | TRBJ2-2 | TRBD2 | TRBV5-1 | TGCGCCAGCAGCCTGGGACTAGCGGGGACTTTTCCGGGCGGGGAGCTGTTTTTT | CASSLGLAGTFPGGELFF
once | TRBJ2-3 | - | TRBV7-9 | TGTGCCAGCAGCTTAAACCCTGGCAGCACAGATACGCAGTATTTT | CASSLNPGSTDTQYF
- | TRBJ2-6 | - | TRBV27 | TGTGCCAGCAGTTTCTCACGGGGCTCTGGGGCCAACGTCCTGACTTTC | CASSFSRGSGANVLTF
- | TRBJ2-1 | - | TRBV18 | TGTGCCAGCTCAGTAACAGGGTTGGGGCCTTACAATGAGCAGTTCTTC | CASSVTGLGPYNEQFF
- | TRBJ1-2 | - | TRBV9 | TGTGCCAGCAGCGTAGCTCCCCGGACAGTCAGCCCCTATGGCTACACCTTC | CASSVAPRTVSPYGYTF